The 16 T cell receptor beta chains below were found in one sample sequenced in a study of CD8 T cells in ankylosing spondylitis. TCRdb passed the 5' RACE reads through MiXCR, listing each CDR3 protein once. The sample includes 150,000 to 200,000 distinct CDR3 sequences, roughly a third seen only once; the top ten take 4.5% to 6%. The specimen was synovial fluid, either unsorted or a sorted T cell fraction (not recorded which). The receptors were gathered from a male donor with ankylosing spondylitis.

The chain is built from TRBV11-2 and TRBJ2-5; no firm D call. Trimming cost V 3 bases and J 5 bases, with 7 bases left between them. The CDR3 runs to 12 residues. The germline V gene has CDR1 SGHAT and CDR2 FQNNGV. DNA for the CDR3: TGTGCCAGCAGCTTGAGGCGGGAGACCCAGTACTTC. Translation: CASSLRRETQYF.

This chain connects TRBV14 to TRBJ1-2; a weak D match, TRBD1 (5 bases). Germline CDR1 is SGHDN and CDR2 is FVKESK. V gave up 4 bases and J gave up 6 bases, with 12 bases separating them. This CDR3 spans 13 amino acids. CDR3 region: CASSPPGWDGYTF. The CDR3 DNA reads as TGTGCCAGCAGCCCCCCAGGGTGGGATGGCTACACCTTC.

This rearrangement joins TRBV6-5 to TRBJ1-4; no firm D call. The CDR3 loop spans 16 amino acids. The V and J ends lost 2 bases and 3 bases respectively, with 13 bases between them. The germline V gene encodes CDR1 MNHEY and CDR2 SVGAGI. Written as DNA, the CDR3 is TGTGCCAGCAGTTACAGCCCCTCAGTGGCTAATGAAAAACTGTTTTTT. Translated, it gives CASSYSPSVANEKLFF.

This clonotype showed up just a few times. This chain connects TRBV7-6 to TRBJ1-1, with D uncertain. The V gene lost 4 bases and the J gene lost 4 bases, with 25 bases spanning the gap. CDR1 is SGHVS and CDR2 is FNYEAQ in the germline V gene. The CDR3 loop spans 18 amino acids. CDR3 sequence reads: CASSSQLPGQLGITEAFF. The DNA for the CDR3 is TGTGCCAGCAGCTCTCAACTGCCCGGGCAACTGGGGATCACTGAAGCTTTCTTT.

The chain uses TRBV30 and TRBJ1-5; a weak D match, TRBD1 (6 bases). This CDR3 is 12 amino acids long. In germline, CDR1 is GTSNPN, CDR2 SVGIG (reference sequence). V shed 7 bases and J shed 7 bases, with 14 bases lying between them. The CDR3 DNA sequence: TGTGCCTTGAGGGAGGGGGACCAGCCCCAGCATTTT. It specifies CALREGDQPQHF.

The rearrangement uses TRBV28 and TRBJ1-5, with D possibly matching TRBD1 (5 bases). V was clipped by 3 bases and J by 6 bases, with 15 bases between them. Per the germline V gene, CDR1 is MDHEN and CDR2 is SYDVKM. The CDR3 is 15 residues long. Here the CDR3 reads CASSFRQSVIQPQHF. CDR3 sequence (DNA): TGTGCCAGCAGTTTTCGACAGTCTGTTATTCAGCCCCAGCATTTT.

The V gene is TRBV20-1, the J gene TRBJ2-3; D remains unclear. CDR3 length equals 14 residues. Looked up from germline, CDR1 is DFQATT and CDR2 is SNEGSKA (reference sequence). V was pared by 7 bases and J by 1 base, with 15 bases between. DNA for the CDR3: TGCAGTGTCCCCGTCCCTGGGGGCACAGATACGCAGTATTTT. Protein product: CSVPVPGGTDTQYF.

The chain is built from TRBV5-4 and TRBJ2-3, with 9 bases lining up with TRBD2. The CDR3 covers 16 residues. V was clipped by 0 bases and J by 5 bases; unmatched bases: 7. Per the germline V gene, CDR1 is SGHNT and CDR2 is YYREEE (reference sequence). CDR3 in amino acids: CASSLGVAGAGDTQYF. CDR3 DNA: TGTGCCAGCAGCTTGGGGGTAGCGGGGGCTGGAGATACGCAGTATTTT.

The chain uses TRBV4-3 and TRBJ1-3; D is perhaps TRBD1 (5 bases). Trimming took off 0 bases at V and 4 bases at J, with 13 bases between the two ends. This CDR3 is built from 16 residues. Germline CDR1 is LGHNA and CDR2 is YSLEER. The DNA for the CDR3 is TGCGCCAGCAGCCAAGATGGGGGGTGGTCAGGAAACACCATATATTTT. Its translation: CASSQDGGWSGNTIYF.

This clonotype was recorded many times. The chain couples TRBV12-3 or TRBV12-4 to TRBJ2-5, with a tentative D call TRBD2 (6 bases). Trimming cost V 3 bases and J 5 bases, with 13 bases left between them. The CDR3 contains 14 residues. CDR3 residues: CASSFYGSRETQYF. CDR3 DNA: TGTGCCAGCAGTTTTTACGGGAGTAGGGAGACCCAGTACTTC.

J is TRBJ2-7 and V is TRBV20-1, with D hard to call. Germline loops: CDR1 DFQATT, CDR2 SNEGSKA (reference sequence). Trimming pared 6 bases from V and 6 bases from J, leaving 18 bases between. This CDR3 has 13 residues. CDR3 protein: CSASKTSIREQYF. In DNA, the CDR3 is TGCAGTGCGTCGAAGACATCCATACGCGAGCAGTACTTC.

The CDR3 region has the DNA TGTGCCAGCAATGGACAGGGGTTGGTCGAGCAGTACTTC. It codes for CASNGQGLVEQYF. The genes are TRBV12-3 or TRBV12-4 and TRBJ2-7; 9 nucleotides line up with TRBD1. The V segment lost 7 bases and the J segment 6 bases; nucleotides outside the gene matches: 7. This CDR3 is 13 amino acids long.

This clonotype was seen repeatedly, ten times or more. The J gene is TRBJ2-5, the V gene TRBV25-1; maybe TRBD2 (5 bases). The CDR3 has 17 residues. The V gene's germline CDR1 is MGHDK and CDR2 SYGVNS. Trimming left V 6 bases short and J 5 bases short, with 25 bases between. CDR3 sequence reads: CASSVPARAPTVETQYF. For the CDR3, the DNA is TGTGCCAGCAGCGTTCCGGCGCGGGCGCCTACTGTGGAGACCCAGTACTTC.

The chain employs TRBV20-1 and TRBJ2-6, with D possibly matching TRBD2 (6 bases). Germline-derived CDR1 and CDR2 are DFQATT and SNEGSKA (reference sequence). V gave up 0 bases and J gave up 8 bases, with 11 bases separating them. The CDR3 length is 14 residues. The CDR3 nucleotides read TGCAGTGCTAGAGATCGGGGCGGGACCAACGTCCTGACTTTC. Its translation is CSARDRGGTNVLTF.

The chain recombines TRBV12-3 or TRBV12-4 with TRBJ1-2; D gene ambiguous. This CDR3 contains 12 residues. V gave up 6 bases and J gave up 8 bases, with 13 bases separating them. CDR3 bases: TGTGCCAGCAGCACCCCCCCACGGGGCTACACCTTC. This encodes CASSTPPRGYTF.

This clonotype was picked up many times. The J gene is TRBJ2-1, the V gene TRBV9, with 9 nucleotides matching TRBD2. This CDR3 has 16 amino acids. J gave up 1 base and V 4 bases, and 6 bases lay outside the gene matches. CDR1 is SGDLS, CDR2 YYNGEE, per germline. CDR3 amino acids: CASSSHSGRSYNEQFF. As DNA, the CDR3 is TGTGCCAGCAGCTCCCATAGCGGGAGATCCTACAATGAGCAGTTCTTC.